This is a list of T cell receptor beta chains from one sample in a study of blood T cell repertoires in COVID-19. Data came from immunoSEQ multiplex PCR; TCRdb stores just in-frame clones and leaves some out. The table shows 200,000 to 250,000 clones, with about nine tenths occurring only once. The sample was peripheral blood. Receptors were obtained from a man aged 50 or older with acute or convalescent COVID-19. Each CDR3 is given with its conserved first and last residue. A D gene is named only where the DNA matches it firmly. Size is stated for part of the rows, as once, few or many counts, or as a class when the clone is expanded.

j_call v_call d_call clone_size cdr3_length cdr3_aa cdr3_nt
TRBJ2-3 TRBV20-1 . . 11 CSAIITDTQYF TGCAGTGCTATAATCACAGATACGCAGTATTTT
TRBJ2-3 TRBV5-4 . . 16 CASSLGGRRGTDTQYF TGTGCCAGCAGCTTGGGGGGCAGGAGGGGCACAGATACGCAGTATTTT
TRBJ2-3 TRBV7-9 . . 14 CASSRGGSADTQYF TGTGCCAGCAGCAGGGGGGGTAGCGCAGATACGCAGTATTTT
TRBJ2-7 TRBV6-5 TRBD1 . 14 CASRRQGRLNEQYF TGTGCCAGCAGGAGACAGGGAAGGCTGAATGAGCAGTACTTC
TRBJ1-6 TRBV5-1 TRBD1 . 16 CASSLVTGAKGSPLHF TGCGCCAGCAGCTTGGTTACAGGGGCTAAGGGTTCACCCCTCCACTTT
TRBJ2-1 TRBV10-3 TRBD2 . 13 CAITSGGAHEQFF TGTGCCATCACTAGCGGGGGGGCCCATGAGCAGTTCTTC
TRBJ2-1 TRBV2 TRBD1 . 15 CASSERQGTYNEQFF TGTGCCAGCAGTGAGAGACAGGGTACCTACAATGAGCAGTTCTTC
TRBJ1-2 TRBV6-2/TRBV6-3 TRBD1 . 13 CASSYRGQGSYTF TGTGCCAGCAGTTACAGGGGACAGGGTTCCTACACCTTC
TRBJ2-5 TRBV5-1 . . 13 CASRGGDGETQYF TGCGCCAGCAGGGGCGGGGATGGGGAGACCCAGTACTTC
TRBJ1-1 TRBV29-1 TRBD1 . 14 CSVRAGGMNTEAFF TGCAGCGTTCGGGCAGGGGGCATGAACACTGAAGCTTTCTTT
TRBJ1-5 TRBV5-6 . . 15 CASSLGALENQPQHF TGTGCCAGCAGCTTAGGTGCCCTAGAAAATCAGCCCCAGCATTTT
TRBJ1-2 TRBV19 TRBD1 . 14 CASSLQGAAYGYTF TGTGCCAGTAGTTTACAGGGGGCTGCCTATGGCTACACCTTC
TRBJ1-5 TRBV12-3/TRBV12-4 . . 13 CASGGGGNQPQHF TGTGCCAGTGGGGGGGGTGGCAATCAGCCCCAGCATTTT
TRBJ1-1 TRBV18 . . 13 CASSGDYGAEAFF TGTGCCAGCTCAGGGGACTACGGCGCTGAAGCTTTCTTT
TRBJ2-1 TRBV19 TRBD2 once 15 CASTPSGVPYNEQFF TGTGCCAGTACCCCTAGCGGGGTTCCCTACAATGAGCAGTTCTTC
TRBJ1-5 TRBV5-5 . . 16 CASSYQDNLVNQPQHF TGTGCCAGCAGCTATCAAGATAACTTAGTTAATCAGCCCCAGCATTTT
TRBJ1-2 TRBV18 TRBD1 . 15 CASSPVLGQGLGYTF TGTGCCAGCTCACCCGTACTAGGACAGGGGCTCGGCTACACCTTC